This T cell receptor (beta chain) appears in the sequencing data of a study of CD8+ T cells in alopecia areata. This clone has just a few counts. Its antigen is not known. The CDR3 extends over 13 amino acids. V lost 5 bases, J lost 2 bases, and 10 bases lay in between. Germline CDR1 reads SGHVS; CDR2 reads FQNEAQ. General study results and limits: Alopecia totalis/universalis scalp especially showed more expanded CD8+ clones than normal scalp. Scalp repertoires also include resident alphabeta T cells from normal skin.

PBMCs served as the source from which CD4+ and CD8+ T cells were sorted. cDNA reverse transcribed from extracted RNA served as the sequencing template. Clones were read by immunoSEQ multiplex PCR, and TCRdb kept only the in-frame ones, dropping some. The sample has roughly 150,000 clones, approximately 60% seen once. Input material: CD4+ T cells sorted from blood. The sequence derives from a human donor in good health. The chain combines TRBV7-8 with TRBJ2-7; perhaps TRBD1 as D (6 bases). This CDR3 is CASSQRTAYEQYF. The CDR3 coding sequence is TGTGCCAGCAGCCAACGGACAGCCTACGAGCAGTACTTC.